The T cell receptor beta chain described here comes from a study of blood T cells in healthy people across ages. It was with a sample-barcoded 5' primer and a J-beta primer mix that a second PCR of about 6 to 11 cycles was run. A 12-random-nucleotide template-switch adaptor tagged each cDNA molecule. Each CDR3 protein is one row after TCRdb ran MiXCR on the 5' RACE reads. The sample holds some 1.6 million distinct CDR3 sequences, roughly 32% seen once. The V end lost 6 bases, the J end lost 8 bases, and 12 bases lay between the germline ends. Germline V gene sequence: CDR1 ENHRY, CDR2 SYGVKD. The CDR3 has 12 residues. This clonotype was observed at least ten times.

Sequencing was performed on blood. The source of this sequence is a woman aged 25-40 years in good health. The chain couples TRBV10-3 to TRBJ2-3, with D tentatively TRBD1 (6 bases). The CDR3 here is CAIRDSVATQYF. In DNA form, the CDR3 reads TGTGCCATCAGGGACAGTGTGGCTACGCAGTATTTT.